The next 30 T cell receptor beta chains were all read from a single sample in a study of blood T cell repertoires in COVID-19. This table comes from immunoSEQ multiplex PCR, and its TCRdb copy is limited to in-frame clones, with some not included. The sample shows around 170,000 clones, more than 75% of them seen only once. Specimen: PBMCs or T cells enriched from blood (not recorded which). These receptors all come from a man aged 55 to 70 who had been exposed to COVID-19.

The V and J genes are TRBV4-3 and TRBJ1-1; D is unclear. This CDR3 region has 13 residues. CDR1 is LGHNA and CDR2 is YSLEER in the germline V gene. Between the trimmed V and J ends, which lost 4 bases and 8 bases, there was a span of 14 bases. The CDR3 reads CASSLEPGREAFF. The DNA for the CDR3 is TGCGCCAGCAGCCTTGAACCGGGGAGGGAAGCTTTCTTT.

The chain recombines TRBV5-6 with TRBJ2-2, with 7 bases matching TRBD2. CDR3 length: 14 amino acids. Germline V gene data show CDR1 as SGHDT and CDR2 as YYEEEE. J gave up 4 bases and V 0 bases, and 0 bases lay outside the gene matches. The DNA for the CDR3 is TGTGCCAGCAGCTTGGGGACTAGCACCGGGGAGCTGTTTTTT. It specifies CASSLGTSTGELFF.

V is TRBV5-1 and J is TRBJ2-3; D is undetermined. Germline V gene lookup returns CDR1 SGHRS and CDR2 YFSETQ. Deletions cut 0 bases from V and 2 bases from J, with 10 bases between. The CDR3 is 15 amino acids. CDR3 in amino acids: CASSLVPRNTDTQYF. In nucleotides, the CDR3 is TGCGCCAGCAGCTTGGTTCCCCGTAACACAGATACGCAGTATTTT.

A single count supports this clone. The chain uses TRBV3-1 (or the pseudogene TRBV3-2) and TRBJ2-3; 8 nucleotides line up with TRBD2. The V segment lost 0 bases and the J segment 4 bases; nucleotides outside the gene matches: 12. Germline loops: CDR1 LGHDT, CDR2 YNNKEL (reference sequence). The CDR3 spans 18 residues. CDR3 nucleotides: TGTGCCAGCAGCCAAGAAAGCCCCGGGCTAGCGGGCCCAGATACGCAGTATTTT. Protein sequence: CASSQESPGLAGPDTQYF.

The V and J genes are TRBV10-3 and TRBJ2-5; 10 nucleotides agree with TRBD1. In germline, CDR1 is ENHRY, CDR2 SYGVKD. J gave up 5 bases and V 2 bases, and 11 bases lay outside the gene matches. This CDR3 has 17 amino acids. The CDR3 sequence is CAISEKGTGEGTETQYF. The CDR3 region has the DNA TGTGCCATCAGTGAGAAGGGGACAGGGGAAGGGACGGAGACCCAGTACTTC.

The chain joins TRBV7-9 to TRBJ1-3, with D unresolved. The CDR3 totals 16 residues. The germline CDR1 and CDR2 sequences are SEHNR and FQNEAQ (reference sequence). V was pared by 0 bases and J by 0 bases, with 9 bases between. CDR3: CASSLADIFSGNTIYF. The DNA for the CDR3 is TGTGCCAGCAGCTTAGCTGACATTTTCTCTGGAAACACCATATATTTT. Drawing the rest from reference TRBV7-9 and TRBJ1-3, the complete variable domain is DTGVSQNPRHKITKRGQNVTFRCDPISEHNRLYWYRQTLGQGPEFLTYFQNEAQLEKSRLLSDRFSAERPKGSFSTLEIQRTEQGDSAMYLCASSLADIFSGNTIYFGEGSWLTVV.

This clone appeared a few times. The rearrangement joins TRBV7-6 to TRBJ2-7; D ambiguous. V lost 5 bases and J 0 bases, leaving 14 bases between the germline ends. The CDR3 has 15 amino acids. CDR1 is SGHVS, CDR2 FNYEAQ, per germline. CDR3 residues: CASSPRAGSSYEQYF. CDR3 DNA: TGTGCCAGCAGCCCCCGTGCAGGAAGCTCCTACGAGCAGTACTTC.

The V call is TRBV7-9, the J call TRBJ1-2; D gene uncertain. Germline-derived CDR1 and CDR2 are SEHNR and FQNEAQ (reference sequence). V was trimmed by 0 bases and J by 8 bases, leaving 13 bases between them. CDR3 size: 14 residues. The CDR3 region is CASSLALSIQGYTF. Here the CDR3 DNA reads TGTGCCAGCAGCTTAGCGCTCTCAATACAGGGCTACACCTTC.

V usage is TRBV10-3 and J usage is TRBJ2-3; 10 bases agree with TRBD2. With 7 bases clipped from V and 4 bases from J, the junction kept 14 bases outside the gene matches. CDR1 is ENHRY, CDR2 SYGVKD, per germline. The CDR3 contains 17 residues. As DNA, the CDR3 is TGTGCCATCACCAAACGAGAGCGGCTAGCGGGAGCAGATACGCAGTATTTT. This translates into CAITKRERLAGADTQYF.

This chain links TRBV19 with TRBJ2-7; TRBD1 matches at 7 bases. CDR1 LNHDA and CDR2 SQIVND come from the germline V gene (reference sequence). Germline trimming cut 6 bases from V and 3 bases from J; bases unmatched to any gene: 8. The CDR3 extends over 14 amino acids. The CDR3 coding sequence is TGTGCCAGTAGCCTACCGGGACAGAACTACGAGCAGTACTTC. Amino acid sequence: CASSLPGQNYEQYF.

The chain uses TRBV18 and TRBJ2-5; 9 bases map to TRBD2. CDR3 length: 15 residues. CDR1 KGHSH and CDR2 LQKENI come from the germline V gene. The V gene end was trimmed by 3 bases and the J gene end by 4 bases; junction bases not matched to a gene: 6. CDR3 DNA: TGTGCCAGCTCACCCCGCGGGAGGGCCGCAGAGACCCAGTACTTC. It encodes CASSPRGRAAETQYF.

This clone occurred once. The chain carries TRBV10-1 and TRBJ2-7, with D perhaps matching TRBD1 (6 bases). Trimming shortened V by 6 bases and J by 3 bases, and 12 bases separated the two germline ends. The germline CDR1 and CDR2 sequences are WNHNN and SYGVQD (reference sequence). CDR3 length: 13 residues. CDR3 amino acids: CASSGQPSYEQYF. CDR3 in DNA: TGCGCCAGCAGCGGACAGCCAAGCTACGAGCAGTACTTC.

This rearrangement joins TRBV5-4 to TRBJ2-1; TRBD2 matches at 11 bases. Germline V gives CDR1 SGHNT, CDR2 YYREEE (reference sequence). CDR3 length: 13 residues. Unmatched junction bases numbered 4, after V lost 9 bases and J lost 5 bases. The CDR3 reads CANKGLADNEQFF. The CDR3 DNA reads TGTGCCAATAAGGGACTAGCGGACAATGAGCAGTTCTTC. The complete variable domain, with remaining parts taken from reference TRBV5-4 and TRBJ2-1, reads ETGVTQSPTHLIKTRGQQVTLRCSSQSGHNTVSWYQQALGQGPQFIFQYYREEENGRGNFPPRFSGLQFPNYSSELNVNALELDDSALYLCANKGLADNEQFFGPGTRLTVL.

The V call is TRBV5-1, the J call TRBJ2-3; 9 bases align to TRBD1. Germline CDR1 is SGHRS and CDR2 is YFSETQ. The V and J ends lost 2 bases and 3 bases, in that order; junction bases with no gene match: 1. CDR3 length: 14 residues. The CDR3 reads CASSLQGATDTQYF. The CDR3 nucleotides are TGCGCCAGCAGCTTACAGGGGGCAACAGATACGCAGTATTTT.

This clone was seen only once. This sequence joins TRBV5-1 and TRBJ2-4; 8 bases are a match to TRBD1. CDR1 and CDR2 from the germline V gene are SGHRS and YFSETQ. V trimming: 0 bases; J trimming: 0 bases; junction bases outside the gene matches: 5. CDR3 length equals 17 residues. CDR3 region: CASSLGTGSIAKNIQYF. CDR3 in DNA: TGCGCCAGCAGCTTGGGGACAGGGTCGATAGCCAAAAACATTCAGTACTTC.

This chain links TRBV6-6 with TRBJ1-6; 8 bases map to TRBD1. J was trimmed by 10 bases and V by 6 bases; bases with no gene match: 11. CDR1 is MNHNY, CDR2 SVGAGI, per germline (reference sequence). This CDR3 comprises 15 residues. CDR3 protein: CASRQSTGDGSPLHF. The CDR3 nucleotides are TGTGCCAGCAGGCAATCGACAGGGGATGGATCACCCCTCCACTTT.

The V call is TRBV19, the J call TRBJ2-1; possible D gene TRBD1, 6 bases. Per germline, CDR1 LNHDA and CDR2 SQIVND (reference sequence). The CDR3 is 14 residues long. V lost 3 bases and J lost 9, with 15 bases in between. The CDR3 bases are TGTGCCAGTAGTATCGGACAGCTTGCAATTGAGCAGTTCTTC. Its protein is CASSIGQLAIEQFF.

This chain links TRBV19 with TRBJ2-2; TRBD1 is a possible D gene (6 bases). Trimming left V 3 bases short and J 3 bases short, with 14 bases between. Germline values: CDR1 LNHDA, CDR2 SQIVND (reference sequence). The CDR3 is 16 residues long. CDR3 sequence: CASSIRARTDTGELFF. In nucleotides, the CDR3 is TGTGCCAGTAGTATTCGAGCGCGGACAGACACCGGGGAGCTGTTTTTT.

The table lists this clone with a count of one. The rearrangement uses TRBV9 and TRBJ2-7, with D unclear. Per germline, CDR1 SGDLS and CDR2 YYNGEE. This CDR3 contains 10 residues. V was trimmed by 5 bases and J by 3 bases, leaving 3 bases between them. CDR3 amino acids: CASSNYEQYF. The CDR3 bases are TGTGCCAGCAGTAACTACGAGCAGTACTTC.

The V and J genes are TRBV18 and TRBJ2-7, with D tentatively TRBD1 (6 bases). The V end was cut by 1 base, the J end by 4 bases, with 11 bases between. This CDR3 region has 14 residues. Germline V gene lookup returns CDR1 KGHSH and CDR2 LQKENI. In DNA form, the CDR3 reads TGTGCCAGCTCACCACAACAGGGTGGTTACGAGCAGTACTTC. Protein product: CASSPQQGGYEQYF.

The chain is built from TRBV15 and TRBJ2-1; TRBD1 is a possible D gene (8 bases). The germline V and J ends were trimmed by 0 bases and 8 bases, with 26 bases remaining between them. CDR3 size: 19 residues. Germline V gives CDR1 LNHNV, CDR2 YYDKDF (reference sequence). The CDR3 DNA reads as TGTGCCACCAGCAGAGAGGGGATCGCGTTACAGGGGGGGAAGGATGAGCAGTTCTTC. Its protein is CATSREGIALQGGKDEQFF.

This chain links TRBV7-9 with TRBJ1-4; D possibly corresponds to TRBD1 (5 bases). This CDR3 has 15 residues. The germline V gene encodes CDR1 SEHNR and CDR2 FQNEAQ (reference sequence). V shed 3 bases and J shed 6 bases, with 14 bases lying between them. DNA for the CDR3: TGTGCCAGCAGCTTGAGTTTTTCGGGGGATGAAAAACTGTTTTTT. Translating it yields CASSLSFSGDEKLFF.

This clone was observed a single time. This chain joins TRBV7-9 and TRBJ2-1; D is ambiguous. The CDR3 is 14 residues long. Trimming stripped 0 bases from V and 5 bases from J, with 8 bases between. Germline assignment: CDR1 SEHNR and CDR2 FQNEAQ (reference sequence). The chain's CDR3 is CASSLAPRDNEQFF. CDR3 coding DNA: TGTGCCAGCAGCTTAGCCCCCCGCGACAATGAGCAGTTCTTC.

The rearrangement uses TRBV4-1 and TRBJ1-1; possibly TRBD1 for D (5 bases). V lost 8 bases and J 3 bases, leaving 19 bases between the germline ends. CDR1 MGHRA and CDR2 YSYEKL come from the germline V gene. CDR3 length equals 15 residues. CDR3 residues: CASDAGGGSHTEAFF. The CDR3 DNA is TGCGCCAGCGACGCGGGTGGGGGGTCCCACACTGAAGCTTTCTTT.

The rearrangement uses TRBV27 and TRBJ2-1; 10 bases are a match to TRBD2. CDR3 length equals 18 residues. Germline CDR1 MNHEY, CDR2 SMNVEV (reference sequence). Germline trimming cut 2 bases from V and 7 bases from J; bases unmatched to any gene: 14. As DNA, the CDR3 is TGTGCCAGCAGTTTACCCACCATGTTCGGACTAGCGGTAAATGAGCAGTTCTTC. It encodes CASSLPTMFGLAVNEQFF.

This chain uses TRBV30 with TRBJ2-5; no clear D. Germline V gene sequence: CDR1 GTSNPN, CDR2 SVGIG (reference sequence). CDR3 length: 12 residues. The V end lost 5 bases, the J end lost 5 bases, and 12 bases lay between the germline ends. The CDR3 spells CAWATIRETQYF. The CDR3 DNA reads TGTGCCTGGGCTACTATTCGGGAGACCCAGTACTTC. The complete variable domain, with remaining parts taken from reference TRBV30 and TRBJ2-5, reads SQTIHQWPATLVQPVGSPLSLECTVEGTSNPNLYWYRQAAGRGLQLLFYSVGIGQISSEVPQNLSASRPQDRQFILSSKKLLLSDSGFYLCAWATIRETQYFGPGTRLLVL.

This chain uses TRBV3-1 (or the pseudogene TRBV3-2) with TRBJ2-6, with D unresolved. The CDR3 covers 15 residues. V dropped 4 bases and J dropped 1 base, with 8 bases sitting between them. From germline, CDR1 is LGHDT and CDR2 YNNKEL (reference sequence). CDR3 sequence (DNA): TGTGCCAGCAGCCCTAGAGCATCTGGGGCCAACGTCCTGACTTTC. Translating gives CASSPRASGANVLTF.

J is TRBJ1-1 and V is TRBV11-3; the D gene is possibly TRBD1 (5 bases). Deletions cut 4 bases from V and 3 bases from J, with 9 bases between. The germline CDR1 and CDR2 sequences are SGHNT and YENEEA. The CDR3 is 13 residues long. The CDR3 nucleotides read TGTGCCAGCAGCTCCGGACACGACACTGAAGCTTTCTTT. Encoded protein: CASSSGHDTEAFF.

V is TRBV6-5 and J is TRBJ1-1, with 7 bases matching TRBD1. The J segment lost 2 bases and the V segment lost 5 bases, leaving 8 bases of the junction unmatched. The CDR3 loop spans 15 amino acids. The germline gives CDR1 MNHEY, CDR2 SVGAGI. The CDR3 sequence is CASSPDRATNTEAFF. The DNA of the CDR3 is TGTGCCAGCAGTCCCGACAGGGCTACTAACACTGAAGCTTTCTTT.

CDR3 DNA sequence: TGTGCCAGTAGTGTCAGCGGGAGTTTCTACAATGAGCAGTTCTTC. Translating it yields CASSVSGSFYNEQFF. The chain joins TRBV19 to TRBJ2-1; TRBD2 matches 8 bases. The CDR3 extends over 15 amino acids. J gave up 3 bases and V 5 bases, and 6 bases lay outside the gene matches. Germline CDR1 is LNHDA and CDR2 is SQIVND (reference sequence).